What follows are 5 T cell receptor beta chains derived from one specimen sequenced in a study of T cell repertoires in cytomegalovirus infection (dated by TCRdb to between 2019 and 2020). The instrument was an Illumina HiSeq 1500. TCRdb reran the public reads through fastp at Q25 and MiXCR, keeping productive beta chains. Records with the same CDR3 protein are collapsed into one entry carrying the most frequent genes and DNA. Counted in this sample were 250,000 to 300,000 distinct CDR3 sequences; more than 20% of them appeared once. The ten largest clones take up over 11% of the sample. The sample taken for sequencing was PBMCs. The receptor set was obtained from a human donor in good health (CMV status not recorded). Some clones in this sample may be carry-over from other donors' samples.

This clonotype was found many times. The chain recombines TRBV7-2 with TRBJ2-1; TRBD2 agrees at 9 bases. The CDR3 contains 17 residues. From germline, CDR1 is SGHTA and CDR2 FQGNSA. Trimming at V came to 5 bases and at J to 3 bases, leaving 11 bases not matched to a gene. Written as DNA, the CDR3 is TGTGCCAGCAGCCCTAGGCCCTCTAGCGGGAACTACAATGAGCAGTTCTTC. It specifies CASSPRPSSGNYNEQFF.

This clonotype was detected ten times or more. The rearrangement uses TRBV28 and TRBJ1-4, with a weak D call TRBD1 (5 bases). V was clipped by 1 base and J by 4 bases, with 13 bases between them. Germline V gene sequence: CDR1 MDHEN, CDR2 SYDVKM. The CDR3 is 16 amino acids. CDR3 nucleotides: TGTGCCAGCAGTTTATCTACGGGGAGGGGTAATGAAAAACTGTTTTTT. Amino acid sequence: CASSLSTGRGNEKLFF.

This sequence joins TRBV29-1 and TRBJ1-2; a possible D gene is TRBD1 (5 bases). The CDR3 runs to 12 residues. Germline V lookup: CDR1 SQVTM, CDR2 ANQGSEA. Trimming took 7 bases from V and 2 from J, leaving 11 bases between them. The CDR3 sequence is CSGAGQNYGYTF. Here the CDR3 DNA reads TGCAGCGGGGCGGGGCAGAACTATGGCTACACCTTC.

The chain joins TRBV7-9 to TRBJ2-5; 10 bases match TRBD2. CDR1 SEHNR and CDR2 FQNEAQ come from the germline V gene (reference sequence). V lost 6 bases to trimming and J lost 4 bases; unmatched junction nucleotides: 5. CDR3 length: 14 residues. CDR3 loop: CASSYSGRVETQYF. CDR3 coding DNA: TGTGCCAGCAGTTACAGCGGGAGGGTAGAGACCCAGTACTTC.

V usage is TRBV7-2 and J usage is TRBJ1-6; a weak D match, TRBD1 (5 bases). Per germline, CDR1 SGHTA and CDR2 FQGNSA. The CDR3 has 15 amino acids. Trimming removed 4 bases from V and 3 bases from J, with 10 bases in between. In DNA, the CDR3 is TGTGCCAGCAGCTCGGGGGGAAACTATAATTCACCCCTCCACTTT. It codes for CASSSGGNYNSPLHF.